This TCR beta chain was obtained from a study of metastatic and nonmetastatic thyroid tumors. The germline V gene has CDR1 LNHDA and CDR2 SQIVND (reference sequence). This CDR3 contains 10 residues. V lost 8 bases and J 4 bases, leaving 4 bases between the germline ends. Until they underwent thyroid surgery, no patient had received any treatment. Regarding this clone: Being one base from a much bigger clone, this may be a read error. The same CDR3 can be traced to other DNA sequences in this sample.

Using MiXCR, TCRdb re-called clones from the PCR reads. The table shows 90,000 or so clones, with 8% to 9.5% occurring only once. The chain joins TRBV19 to TRBJ2-3; D remains unclear. Sequenced material: blood. This clonotype originated in a female donor with papillary thyroid cancer or a benign thyroid nodule (not recorded which). Some clones in this sample may be carry-over from other donors' samples. CDR3 region: CASRADTQYF. CDR3 DNA sequence: TGTGCCAGTCGTGCAGATACGCAGTATTTT.